This entry lists 5 T cell receptor beta chains sequenced from one sample in a study of T cells in Graves' hyperthyroidism and ophthalmopathy. Researchers amplified the TCR beta CDR3 regions from RNA transcripts. The primer set for the first-round RT-PCR of the TCR CDR3 was HTBI. MiXCR, applied by TCRdb to the multiplex PCR reads, yields one record per CDR3 protein. The sample consists of approximately 590,000 distinct CDR3 sequences, around 42% of them appearing once. Sequencing input: peripheral blood or thyroid tissue (not recorded which). The receptor set was obtained from a woman between 18 and 29 years old with Graves' hyperthyroidism.

This clonotype was detected only a few times. The rearrangement joins TRBV5-1 to TRBJ2-7; maybe TRBD2 (6 bases). The CDR3 has 15 residues. Germline values: CDR1 SGHRS, CDR2 YFSETQ. The V and J ends lost 2 bases and 5 bases respectively, with 17 bases between them. This chain's CDR3 is CASSFGGRPLDEQYF. The CDR3 DNA is TGCGCCAGCAGCTTCGGGGGACGACCCCTGGACGAGCAGTACTTC.

The sample holds many counts of this clonotype. The chain couples TRBV29-1 to TRBJ2-7, with D perhaps being TRBD1 or TRBD2 (5 bases each). Germline values: CDR1 SQVTM, CDR2 ANQGSEA. The CDR3 has 12 residues. Deletions cut 4 bases from V and 2 bases from J, with 9 bases between. The CDR3 protein is CSVGDGTYEQYF. For the CDR3, the DNA is TGCAGCGTTGGGGACGGGACCTACGAGCAGTACTTC.

The chain employs TRBV7-9 and TRBJ1-1, with D perhaps TRBD1 (6 bases). Trimming took 7 bases from V and 2 from J, leaving 23 bases between them. The CDR3 extends over 17 amino acids. Germline CDR1 and CDR2: SEHNR and FQNEAQ (reference sequence). CDR3 region: CASTAGQSLLYNTEAFF. The CDR3 nucleotides are TGTGCCAGCACCGCCGGACAGTCCCTTTTATACAACACTGAAGCTTTCTTT.

This clonotype was observed many times. The chain recombines TRBV5-8 with TRBJ2-5; TRBD2 matches 14 bases. Germline-derived CDR1 and CDR2 are SGHTS and YDEGEE. The CDR3 loop spans 15 amino acids. Trimming at V came to 4 bases and at J to 9 bases, leaving 8 bases not matched to a gene. CDR3 coding DNA: TGTGCCAGCAGCCAATCGGGACTAGCGGGAGCGGCCCAGTACTTC. Its protein is CASSQSGLAGAAQYF.

The chain joins TRBV2 to TRBJ1-5; D unclear. V lost 7 bases and J 6 bases, leaving 16 bases between the germline ends. Germline V CDR1 and CDR2: SNHLY, FYNNEI. The CDR3 length is 14 residues. Written as DNA, the CDR3 is TGTGCCAGCATCGTACGGGCGACGGCTCAGCCCCAGCATTTT. Translated, it gives CASIVRATAQPQHF.